The 17 T cell receptor beta chains listed next were all sequenced from one sample in a study of cytomegalovirus exposure and HLA in healthy donors (dated by TCRdb to about 2017). Library generation was performed with the immunoSEQ multiplex PCR assay. The multiplex PCR relied on a mix of 60 forward primers for TCR Vbeta segments and 13 reverse primers for TCR Jbeta segments. The source is immuneACCESS, and TCRdb retained only in-frame sequences with V and J called. Part of the clones is not carried over; for the studies checked, unresolved V genes explain less than half of this, and the remainder is unexplained. The sample data list some 110,000 clones, and around 80% of these were observed just once. The ten most abundant clones make up roughly 6.9% of the sample. Sequencing used PBMCs. These receptors were obtained from a man younger than 40 in good health and CMV-seropositive.

The chain uses TRBV5-4 and TRBJ2-2, with TRBD1 matching 7 bases. Germline values: CDR1 SGHNT, CDR2 YYREEE (reference sequence). The CDR3 runs 14 residues. The trim removed 5 bases at V and 1 base at J, leaving 2 bases unmatched. The CDR3 loop is CASRRDRNTGELFF. The CDR3 region has the DNA TGTGCCAGCAGACGGGACAGGAACACCGGGGAGCTGTTTTTT.

The rearrangement links TRBV7-2 to TRBJ1-2; 7 bases are shared with TRBD1. Germline V lookup: CDR1 SGHTA, CDR2 FQGNSA. The CDR3 has 16 residues. The V and J ends lost 2 bases and 7 bases, in that order; junction bases with no gene match: 13. The CDR3 loop reads CASSLFRDSLPLGYTF. CDR3 bases: TGTGCCAGCAGCTTATTTCGGGACAGCCTCCCTCTTGGCTACACCTTC.

V and J are TRBV4-3 and TRBJ2-6; TRBD2 matches at 7 bases. The V and J ends lost 4 bases and 0 bases, in that order; junction bases with no gene match: 12. In germline, CDR1 is LGHNA, CDR2 YSLEER. There are 19 residues in the CDR3. The CDR3 sequence: CASSPSAGDIVSGANVLTF. CDR3 coding DNA: TGCGCCAGCAGCCCCTCTGCGGGGGATATAGTCTCTGGGGCCAACGTCCTGACTTTC.

This clone was seen just once. As DNA, the CDR3 is TGTGCCAGCAGTCTAACAGGGTCGGCAGATACGCAGTATTTT. This translates into CASSLTGSADTQYF. The chain is built from TRBV27 and TRBJ2-3; possible D gene TRBD1, 6 bases. CDR1 MNHEY and CDR2 SMNVEV come from the germline V gene (reference sequence). The CDR3 is made up of 14 amino acids. Trimming took off 5 bases at V and 4 bases at J, with 13 bases between the two ends.

The chain carries TRBV6-5 and TRBJ1-1; perhaps TRBD1 as D (6 bases). The CDR3 consists of 13 residues. Germline V gives CDR1 MNHEY, CDR2 SVGAGI. V was cut by 6 bases and J by 9 bases, with 17 bases left in between. The CDR3 loop reads CASSTGTLTQAFF. Written as DNA, the CDR3 is TGTGCCAGCAGCACCGGGACACTCACCCAAGCTTTCTTT.

This rearrangement joins TRBV5-1 to TRBJ1-1; D is unclear. V was trimmed by 0 bases and J by 7 bases, leaving 10 bases between them. CDR1 is SGHRS, CDR2 YFSETQ, per germline. This CDR3 spans 13 amino acids. CDR3 bases: TGCGCCAGCAGCTTGGACCATACTGGTGAAGCTTTCTTT. Protein product: CASSLDHTGEAFF.

The chain joins TRBV6-5 to TRBJ1-1, with a tentative D call TRBD1 (5 bases). Germline V gene lookup returns CDR1 MNHEY and CDR2 SVGAGI. The CDR3 is 15 amino acids. Trimming left V 5 bases short and J 5 bases short, with 18 bases between. The CDR3 is CASSRHTQGGTEAFF. CDR3 in DNA: TGTGCCAGCAGTCGCCACACCCAGGGTGGTACTGAAGCTTTCTTT.

The J gene is TRBJ1-5, the V gene TRBV12-5; D is uncertain. The CDR3 contains 16 residues. Deletions cut 5 bases from V and 2 bases from J, with 16 bases between. Germline values: CDR1 LGHNT, CDR2 FRNRAP. The chain's CDR3 is CASGPSPVFGNQPQHF. CDR3 nucleotides: TGTGCTAGTGGTCCCTCCCCGGTCTTTGGCAATCAGCCCCAGCATTTT.

This chain links TRBV4-3 with TRBJ2-4, with 8 nucleotides matching TRBD1. The V gene end was trimmed by 4 bases and the J gene end by 6 bases; junction bases not matched to a gene: 11. Per the germline V gene, CDR1 is LGHNA and CDR2 is YSLEER. The CDR3 runs 16 residues. CDR3 sequence reads: CASSLLGTGRGNIQYF. CDR3 nucleotide sequence: TGCGCCAGCAGCCTCCTCGGGACAGGCAGGGGAAACATTCAGTACTTC.

Comments on this clone: The same CDR3 also results from other DNA sequences found in this sample. The V and J genes are TRBV15 and TRBJ1-6; D is undetermined. Trimming shortened V by 3 bases and J by 7 bases, and 7 bases separated the two germline ends. CDR3 size: 13 residues. Germline CDR1 LNHNV, CDR2 YYDKDF (reference sequence). CDR3 protein: CATSRARNSPLHF. CDR3 sequence (DNA): TGTGCCACCAGCAGGGCCCGCAATTCACCCCTCCACTTT.

The chain has TRBV4-1 and TRBJ1-1; 8 nucleotides align to TRBD1. Germline lookup yields CDR1 MGHRA and CDR2 YSYEKL. V gave up 5 bases and J gave up 2 bases; unmatched junction bases: 10. This CDR3 has 16 amino acids. CDR3 nucleotides: TGCGCCAGCAGCTTAACAGGGGGATCCTACAACACTGAAGCTTTCTTT. Its protein product is CASSLTGGSYNTEAFF.

The chain carries TRBV7-9 and TRBJ1-5; TRBD1 matches 9 bases. CDR3 size: 15 residues. Germline CDR1 reads SEHNR; CDR2 reads FQNEAQ (reference sequence). Trimming took 6 bases from V and 2 from J; bases not matched to a gene: 5. This chain's CDR3 is CASSRDRVGNQPQHF. The CDR3 DNA sequence: TGTGCCAGCAGTCGGGACAGGGTAGGCAATCAGCCCCAGCATTTT.

The genes are TRBV5-1 and TRBJ2-7; TRBD1 might be the D (5 bases). V lost 4 bases, J lost 5 bases, and 19 bases lay in between. CDR1 is SGHRS, CDR2 YFSETQ, per germline. This CDR3 comprises 15 residues. CDR3 loop: CASSRGQGMSNEQYF. The CDR3 coding sequence is TGCGCCAGCAGCCGTGGGCAGGGAATGAGCAACGAGCAGTACTTC.

This rearrangement joins TRBV5-1 to TRBJ2-5; a possible D gene is TRBD2 (6 bases). This CDR3 is 16 amino acids long. Trimming left V 4 bases short and J 5 bases short, with 21 bases between. Germline V CDR1 and CDR2: SGHRS, YFSETQ. The CDR3 DNA follows: TGCGCCAGCAGCGGCCGGAGGGGTCCCCTACCGGAGACCCAGTACTTC. Its protein product is CASSGRRGPLPETQYF.

This rearrangement joins TRBV5-1 to TRBJ2-1; D is perhaps TRBD1 (7 bases). Germline V gene sequence: CDR1 SGHRS, CDR2 YFSETQ. V was shortened by 3 bases and J by 5 bases, with 18 bases between the two germline ends. This CDR3 region has 16 residues. As DNA, the CDR3 is TGCGCCAGCAGCTGGAGGACCAGGGGGGTCGACAATGAGCAGTTCTTC. As protein: CASSWRTRGVDNEQFF.

The chain uses TRBV27 and TRBJ2-3; 9 bases map to TRBD1. Trimming took 5 bases from V and 6 from J; bases not matched to a gene: 6. Germline V gene sequence: CDR1 MNHEY, CDR2 SMNVEV (reference sequence). The CDR3 extends over 14 amino acids. CDR3 loop: CASSPGTGWDTQYF. The DNA of the CDR3 is TGTGCCAGCAGTCCCGGGACAGGGTGGGATACGCAGTATTTT.

CDR3 coding DNA: TGTGCCTGGAAAACAGGGTTCGACGAGCAGTACTTC. Translating gives CAWKTGFDEQYF. V gene TRBV30 combines with J gene TRBJ2-7; perhaps TRBD1 as D (6 bases). V was pared by 4 bases and J by 5 bases, with 12 bases between. The CDR3 has 12 residues. The germline gives CDR1 GTSNPN, CDR2 SVGIG (reference sequence).